This passage covers 10 T cell receptor beta chains from one sample sequenced in a study of OX40 agonist ivuxolimab in advanced cancers. Sequenced by immunoSEQ multiplex PCR; TCRdb stores in-frame clones only, minus some. The profile covers around 47,000 clones, with 75% to 85% appearing a single time and less than 5% taken by the ten largest. Sequences were derived from CD4+ or CD8+ T cells sorted from blood, sampled in a trial of the OX40 agonist ivuxolimab. Receptor source: an adult with an advanced solid tumor such as melanoma, head and neck, liver or kidney cancer.

The chain uses TRBV10-3 and TRBJ1-1; D is perhaps TRBD1 (6 bases). CDR3 length: 14 residues. Germline loops: CDR1 ENHRY, CDR2 SYGVKD. Trimming removed 7 bases at V and 2 bases at J, with 14 bases between. CDR3 sequence: CAITAGGRNTEAFF. The CDR3 DNA follows: TGTGCCATCACCGCGGGGGGGCGTAACACTGAAGCTTTCTTT.

J is TRBJ1-1 and V is TRBV30; the D gene is possibly TRBD1 (5 bases). The V and J ends lost 6 bases and 1 base respectively, with 15 bases between them. The CDR3 runs to 14 residues. In germline, CDR1 is GTSNPN, CDR2 SVGIG (reference sequence). The DNA for the CDR3 is TGTGCCTGCCGCAGGGATCTCGAGAACACTGAAGCTTTCTTT. Translating it yields CACRRDLENTEAFF.

The CDR3 DNA reads as TGTGCCAGCCGGGTTCTCACCAACAATGAGCAGTTCTTC. Its protein is CASRVLTNNEQFF. V and J are TRBV27 and TRBJ2-1, with D unclear. V lost 8 bases and J lost 5, with 13 bases in between. Germline V gene sequence: CDR1 MNHEY, CDR2 SMNVEV (reference sequence). The CDR3 loop spans 13 amino acids.

This clone was counted at least ten times. The V call is TRBV6-5, the J call TRBJ1-1; 7 bases are a match to TRBD1. This CDR3 spans 14 amino acids. CDR1 is MNHEY, CDR2 SVGAGI, per germline. Unmatched junction bases numbered 7, after V lost 2 bases and J lost 7 bases. In nucleotides, the CDR3 is TGTGCCAGCAGTTACATGGACAGGATTCATGAAGCTTTCTTT. It translates to CASSYMDRIHEAFF.

This clone has only a few counts. J is TRBJ1-5 and V is TRBV6-5; 7 positions match TRBD1. J gave up 7 bases and V 6 bases, and 9 bases lay outside the gene matches. Germline CDR1 reads MNHEY; CDR2 reads SVGAGI. This CDR3 region has 14 residues. The CDR3 DNA follows: TGTGCCAGCAGCCAACAGGGGATGGGACAGCCCCAGCATTTT. It is translated as CASSQQGMGQPQHF.

A single count supports this clone. The J gene is TRBJ1-2, the V gene TRBV7-9; tentatively, D is TRBD1 (6 bases). Looked up from germline, CDR1 is SEHNR and CDR2 is FQNEAQ (reference sequence). V gave up 5 bases and J gave up 4 bases, with 17 bases separating them. This CDR3 has 15 residues. The CDR3 loop reads CASSPTGFSRYGYTF. CDR3 nucleotides: TGTGCCAGCAGCCCCACAGGGTTTTCGCGCTATGGCTACACCTTC.

The rearrangement uses TRBV6-6 and TRBJ2-7; tentative D call: TRBD2 (5 bases). Germline CDR1 MNHNY, CDR2 SVGAGI (reference sequence). V lost 0 bases and J lost 2, with 5 bases in between. This CDR3 has 13 amino acids. The CDR3 loop is CASSYSRAYEQYF. CDR3 in DNA: TGTGCCAGCAGTTACTCGAGGGCCTACGAGCAGTACTTC.

The chain is built from TRBV5-1 and TRBJ2-1; 7 nucleotides agree with TRBD2. The junction had 9 bases not matched to a gene; V was cut back by 0 bases and J by 6 bases. The CDR3 covers 16 residues. In germline, CDR1 is SGHRS, CDR2 YFSETQ. CDR3 bases: TGCGCCAGCAGCTTGGACGTGGGCGGGAGTTTCAATGAGCAGTTCTTC. This encodes CASSLDVGGSFNEQFF.

The genes are TRBV11-1 and TRBJ2-7, with 8 bases that match TRBD1. J lost 5 bases, V lost 7 bases, and 13 bases had no gene match. Germline CDR1 is SGHAT and CDR2 is FQDESV (reference sequence). The CDR3 sequence is 15 residues long. The CDR3 region is CASTDQGASRDEQYF. In nucleotides, the CDR3 is TGTGCCAGCACGGACCAGGGGGCAAGTCGGGACGAGCAGTACTTC.

The V call is TRBV9, the J call TRBJ2-1; TRBD2 aligns across 12 bases. CDR1 SGDLS and CDR2 YYNGEE come from the germline V gene. This CDR3 contains 15 residues. With V trimmed by 5 bases and J by 4 bases, 4 bases remained unmatched. The CDR3 is CASSTTSGRYNEQFF. The DNA of the CDR3 is TGTGCCAGCAGTACTACTAGCGGGAGGTACAATGAGCAGTTCTTC.